This T cell receptor beta chain was observed in a study of T cell responses to AZD1222 COVID-19 vaccine. The study, taken as a whole, reports: Spike-wide coverage was observed for vaccine-associated CD4 TCRs, with dominant responses at 160-218 and 743-854.

As concerns this clone: Its target is unknown.

From germline, CDR1 is LNHDA and CDR2 SQIVND (reference sequence). This CDR3 spans 15 amino acids. Trimming cost V 5 bases and J 5 bases; bases outside gene matches: 7. TCRdb's copy holds only in-frame clones and misses some; the assay was immunoSEQ multiplex PCR. The sample gives some 150,000 clones, more than 85% of which show up once; 5% to 6.5% is in the top ten. The rearrangement links TRBV19 to TRBJ2-1; 9 nucleotides align to TRBD2. This receptor was obtained from an adult in good health. This material consisted of peripheral blood, taken on day 0 of AZD1222 vaccination. The CDR3 region is CASSLTSGRHNEQFF. The CDR3 bases are TGTGCCAGTAGTCTAACTAGCGGGCGCCACAATGAGCAGTTCTTC.